This passage covers 7 T cell receptor beta chains from one sample sequenced in a study of blood T cells in healthy people across ages. Combining a sample-barcoded 5' primer with a J-beta primer mix, a second PCR ran for roughly 7 to 12 cycles. TCRdb called the 5' RACE reads again in MiXCR, with one record for every CDR3 protein. The sample yields approximately 780,000 distinct CDR3 sequences, 25% to 30% seen once. A further study also used this sample, focusing on T cells of mothers and their children.

Source material: blood. The receptors here all came from a boy between 10 and 17 years old in good health.

This clonotype was seen a handful of times. The rearrangement uses TRBV7-9 and TRBJ1-3; D not resolved. Germline CDR1 SEHNR, CDR2 FQNEAQ (reference sequence). The V gene lost 4 bases and the J gene lost 0 bases, with 10 bases spanning the gap. CDR3 length equals 15 residues. The CDR3 nucleotides are TGTGCCAGCAGCTCGAAGTGGGACTCTGGAAACACCATATATTTT. Its protein product is CASSSKWDSGNTIYF.

The chain recombines TRBV5-4 with TRBJ1-2; 7 nucleotides align to TRBD1. The CDR3 extends over 17 amino acids. The ends lost 2 bases at V and 0 bases at J; junction bases unmatched: 10. CDR1 is SGHNT, CDR2 YYREEE, per germline (reference sequence). In DNA, the CDR3 is TGTGCCAGCAGCTTCCCAGGGGGAGTTCAAGCTAACTATGGCTACACCTTC. Protein: CASSFPGGVQANYGYTF.

In this sample, this clonotype turned up many times. The gene calls are TRBV10-3 and TRBJ2-5; no reliable D call. This CDR3 has 12 residues. Germline-derived CDR1 and CDR2 are ENHRY and SYGVKD. Trimming left V 6 bases short and J 0 bases short, with 5 bases between. DNA for the CDR3: TGTGCCATCAGGGGTGACCAAGAGACCCAGTACTTC. Translating it yields CAIRGDQETQYF.

V and J are TRBV6-4 and TRBJ2-4; tentative D call: TRBD1 (6 bases). V was cut by 7 bases and J by 0 bases, with 16 bases left in between. The CDR3 has 16 residues. Germline V CDR1 and CDR2: MRHNA, SNTAGT. The CDR3, as DNA: TGTGCCAGCAATAACAGGGCGCTAATAGCCAAAAACATTCAGTACTTC. Protein product: CASNNRALIAKNIQYF.

This clonotype was picked up a small number of times. This chain connects TRBV27 to TRBJ2-5; the D is unclear. V was clipped by 3 bases and J by 1 base, with 6 bases between them. The CDR3 length is 13 residues. Germline-derived CDR1 and CDR2 are MNHEY and SMNVEV (reference sequence). The CDR3 region is CASSFTIQETQYF. CDR3 nucleotides: TGTGCCAGCAGTTTCACTATCCAAGAGACCCAGTACTTC.

This rearrangement joins TRBV12-3 or TRBV12-4 to TRBJ2-7; 10 bases align to TRBD2. The trim removed 6 bases at V and 5 bases at J, leaving 4 bases unmatched. This CDR3 is built from 13 residues. CDR3 sequence (DNA): TGTGCCAGCAGACTCAGCGGGGGGGACGAGCAGTACTTC. It is translated as CASRLSGGDEQYF.

The chain couples TRBV7-9 to TRBJ2-5, with TRBD1 matching over 9 bases. The ends lost 4 bases at V and 2 bases at J; junction bases unmatched: 8. Germline-derived CDR1 and CDR2 are SEHNR and FQNEAQ (reference sequence). This CDR3 comprises 16 residues. CDR3 sequence reads: CASSSRDRVVQETQYF. Here the CDR3 DNA reads TGTGCCAGCAGCTCCAGGGACAGGGTCGTTCAAGAGACCCAGTACTTC.